Sequencing of this T cell receptor (beta chain) was carried out in a study of somatic mutations in cytotoxic T cells in rheumatoid arthritis. The study's findings and limits: In rheumatoid arthritis patients, unlike healthy controls, CD8+ clonality rose with age. For CD8+ T-cell clonality, rheumatoid arthritis patients and age-matched healthy controls did not differ significantly. Each of about an eighth of the roughly 60 patients had a largest CD8+ clone that made up more than 20% of CD8+ cells.

Only in-frame clones appear in the TCRdb table, and some are missing; sequencing was by immunoSEQ multiplex PCR. The profile covers 18,000 or so clones, with roughly 87% appearing a single time and about 9% taken by the ten largest. Looked up from germline, CDR1 is LNHDA and CDR2 is SQIVND (reference sequence). V gave up 3 bases and J gave up 8 bases; unmatched junction bases: 8. This CDR3 is built from 15 residues. A word on this clone: Antigen: not known.

This receptor was identified in an adult with rheumatoid arthritis. This chain joins TRBV19 and TRBJ2-1; 9 nucleotides line up with TRBD2. The sample taken for sequencing was CD8+ T cells sorted from blood. The CDR3 reads CASSIFAGGSDEQFF. The CDR3 DNA reads TGTGCCAGTAGTATTTTTGCGGGGGGGAGTGATGAGCAGTTCTTC.